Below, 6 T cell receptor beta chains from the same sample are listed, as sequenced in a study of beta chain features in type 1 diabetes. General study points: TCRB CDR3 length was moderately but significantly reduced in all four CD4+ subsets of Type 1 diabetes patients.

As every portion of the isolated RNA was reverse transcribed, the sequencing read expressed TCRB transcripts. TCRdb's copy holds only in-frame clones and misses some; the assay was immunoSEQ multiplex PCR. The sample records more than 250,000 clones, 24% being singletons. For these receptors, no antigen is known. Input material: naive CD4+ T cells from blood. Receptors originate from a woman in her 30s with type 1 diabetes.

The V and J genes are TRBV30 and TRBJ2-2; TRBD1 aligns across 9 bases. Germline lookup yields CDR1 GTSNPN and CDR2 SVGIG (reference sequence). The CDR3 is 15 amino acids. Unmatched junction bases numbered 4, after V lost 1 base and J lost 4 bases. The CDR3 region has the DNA TGTGCCTGGAGTGAGGGACAGGGTAGCACCGGGGAGCTGTTTTTT. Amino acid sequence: CAWSEGQGSTGELFF.

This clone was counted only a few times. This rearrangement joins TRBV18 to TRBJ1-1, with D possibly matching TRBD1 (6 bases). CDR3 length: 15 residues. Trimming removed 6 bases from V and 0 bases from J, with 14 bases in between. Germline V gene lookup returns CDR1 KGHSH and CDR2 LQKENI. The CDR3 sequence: CASSRDMNMNTEAFF. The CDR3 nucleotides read TGTGCCAGCTCCCGGGACATGAACATGAACACTGAAGCTTTCTTT.

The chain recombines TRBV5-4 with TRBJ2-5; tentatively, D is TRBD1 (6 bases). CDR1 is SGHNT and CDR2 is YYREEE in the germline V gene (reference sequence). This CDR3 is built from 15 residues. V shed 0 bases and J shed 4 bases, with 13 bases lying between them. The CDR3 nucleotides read TGTGCCAGCAGCTTGGTCGGACAGTACGGAGAGACCCAGTACTTC. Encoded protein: CASSLVGQYGETQYF.

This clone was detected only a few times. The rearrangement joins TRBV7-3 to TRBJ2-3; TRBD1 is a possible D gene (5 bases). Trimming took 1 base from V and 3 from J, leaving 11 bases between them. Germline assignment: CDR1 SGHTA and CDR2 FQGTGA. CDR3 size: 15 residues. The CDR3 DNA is TGTGCCAGCAGCTTAATGGGGCTGGGTACAGATACGCAGTATTTT. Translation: CASSLMGLGTDTQYF.

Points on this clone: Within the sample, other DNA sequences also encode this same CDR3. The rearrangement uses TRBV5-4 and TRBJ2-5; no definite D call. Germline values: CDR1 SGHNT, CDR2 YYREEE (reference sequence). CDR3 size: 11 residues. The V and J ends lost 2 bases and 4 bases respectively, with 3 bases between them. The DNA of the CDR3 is TGTGCCAGCAGCTTAGCAGAGACCCAGTACTTC. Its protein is CASSLAETQYF.

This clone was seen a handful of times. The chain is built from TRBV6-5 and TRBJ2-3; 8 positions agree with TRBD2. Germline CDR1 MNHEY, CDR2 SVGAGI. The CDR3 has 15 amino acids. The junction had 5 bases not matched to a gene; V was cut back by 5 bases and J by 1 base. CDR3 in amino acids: CASSPREGGTDTQYF. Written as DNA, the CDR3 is TGTGCCAGCAGTCCCCGGGAGGGGGGCACAGATACGCAGTATTTT.